A single T cell receptor (beta chain) is shown here with its context. Its cognate antigen has yet to be identified. Qualities for individual bases were not recorded, and no much larger clone is one base off. Other DNA sequences in this specimen translate into the identical CDR3. These data originate in a study of Ad26.COV2.S vaccination and SARS-CoV-2 variants (dated by TCRdb to about 2021). In the study overall: Donors in the vaccine arm were drawn from COV1001, a multicentre, randomized, double-blind, placebo-controlled phase I-IIa trial testing Ad26.COV2.S in healthy adults. A total of some 30 samples were included in the TCR-sequenced set, comprising about 20 Ad26.COV2.S vaccine recipients, 5 placebo recipients and 8 SARS-CoV-2 convalescent individuals. Trial participants were randomized into five groups of five: low-dose or high-dose Ad26.COV2.S given once or twice, or placebo on both occasions. Ad26.COV2.S was administered intramuscularly at 5 x 10^10 or 1 x 10^11 viral particles, either as a single shot or as two shots given 56 days apart. Throughout the experiments and outcome assessment, investigators stayed blinded to trial group allocation. TCRbeta repertoire sequencing served as the tool for gauging how specific and how broad the SARS-CoV-2-reactive T cell receptors were following Ad26.COV2.S vaccination.

Looking up the germline V gene yields CDR1 SGHTA and CDR2 FQGNSA. V and J are truncated by 5 bases and 0 bases respectively, leaving an intervening sequence of 7 bases. The CDR3 sequence holds 13 residues, the cysteine and phenylalanine included. The retained sequence is limited to the CDR3, 39 bases, with the frame set at the first base. The meaning of the sample's treatment or condition label: around 19 received Ad26.COV2.S at low or high dose, single or two shots; about 5 received placebo; per-sample allocation not given. Repertoires of vaccine and placebo recipients were sequenced from samples collected on day 63 after the first injection. Between 29 July and 7 August 2020, Cohort 1b enrolled about two dozen adults aged 18-55 years at one site in Boston, USA. Ad26.COV2.S was a replication-incompetent adenovirus type 26 vector that expressed a prefusion-stabilized SARS-CoV-2 spike protein derived from the original Wuhan strain.

Results and caveats for the whole study, not just this receptor: The authors noted that total T cell responses may have been underestimated by the TCR breadth and depth analyses. Ad26.COV2.S recipients had higher spike-specific TCR breadth than placebo recipients (P = 0.0014). After vaccination, substantial breadth of spike-specific CD8+ and CD4+ T cell responses was reported. Comparing responses between vaccine doses or regimens was not something the study was powered to do. Vaccine and placebo recipients had similar non-spike TCR breadth, a finding consistent with the vaccine containing only spike.

The immunoSEQ Assay was the method used to sequence TCRbeta CDR3 regions. After extraction, genomic DNA underwent amplification by bias-controlled multiplex PCR, followed by high-throughput sequencing. The study's own analysis went as follows. To quantify the absolute abundance of every unique TCRbeta CDR3 region, sequences were collapsed and filtered. T cell fraction was estimated by normalization of TCRbeta template counts to usable DNA, with usable DNA being measured through amplification of reference genes present in all nucleated cells. Repertoire TCRs were annotated as SARS-CoV-2-specific when V gene, CDR3 amino acid sequence and J gene were exactly matched to a known reactive TCR set. MIRA supplied the reference SARS-CoV-2 TCR set, which was filtered for enrichment in COVID-19-positive ImmuneCODE repertoires so that public or cross-reactive TCRs were removed. Based on the MIRA antigens, annotated TCRs were further analysed at the level of specific ORF or position within ORF. Breadth was defined as annotated unique rearrangements over total unique productive rearrangements; depth was the summed frequency of those rearrangements. TCR breadth was compared between groups using two-sided Wilcoxon rank-sum tests. TCRdb carries this immuneACCESS record with in-frame sequences only. Its versions omit some clonotypes, under half of them owing to an unresolved V gene in the studies checked, with the rest unexplained. V and J calls and clone size are given by that table; D and trimming were obtained from the DNA. Here the sample has around 300,000 clones; roughly 90% occur a single time. About 5% of the sample goes to the ten largest clones.

This material consisted of peripheral blood, taken in a trial of Ad26.COV2.S vaccine versus placebo. This TCR came from a person aged 18 to 65 who received the Ad26.COV2.S COVID-19 vaccine or a placebo. The sequence joins TRBV7-2 to TRBJ1-1; the D gene lacks a confident call. The sequenced DNA: TGTGCCAGCAGCCTACAAATGAACACTGAAGCTTTCTTT. The encoded protein is CASSLQMNTEAFF.